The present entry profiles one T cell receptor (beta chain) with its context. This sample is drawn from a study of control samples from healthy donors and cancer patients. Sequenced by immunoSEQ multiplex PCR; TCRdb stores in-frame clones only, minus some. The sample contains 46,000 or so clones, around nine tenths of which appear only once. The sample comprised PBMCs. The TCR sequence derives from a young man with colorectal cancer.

CDR3 sequence: CASSPGLSTDTQYF. CDR3 bases: TGTGCCAGCTCACCAGGGCTATCTACAGATACGCAGTATTTT. This chain uses TRBV18 with TRBJ2-3; D unclear. With 2 bases removed from V and 3 bases from J, the gap between germline ends came to 9 bases. The CDR3 consists of 14 residues. Germline CDR1 is KGHSH and CDR2 is LQKENI. Using reference TRBV18 and TRBJ2-3 for the parts outside the CDR3, the full variable domain is NAGVMQNPRHLVRRRGQEARLRCSPMKGHSHVYWYRQLPEEGLKFMVYLQKENIIDESGMPKERFSAEFPKEGPSILRIQQVVRGDSAAYFCASSPGLSTDTQYFGPGTRLTVL.